This is a list of T cell receptor beta chains from one sample in a study of T cell responses to AZD1222 COVID-19 vaccine. Only in-frame clones appear in the TCRdb table, and some are missing; sequencing was by immunoSEQ multiplex PCR. The sample comprises roughly 90,000 clones, approximately 90% of which are singletons, and about 2.4% rests with the top ten. The material sequenced was peripheral blood, taken 28 days after the second AZD1222 dose. The source is an adult who received the AZD1222 COVID-19 vaccine. Both conserved end residues are part of each CDR3. Fields, in order: D gene, V gene, clone size, J gene, CDR3 protein, CDR3 DNA. A D gene is named only where the DNA matches it firmly. Clone size is not always given. Where it is, it says once, few, many or a class for expanded clones.

d_call: .
v_call: TRBV29-1
clone_size: .
j_call: TRBJ1-2
cdr3_aa: CSVEDLRQAPGANYGYTF
cdr3_nt: TGCAGCGTTGAAGATCTTCGACAGGCACCGGGAGCTAACTATGGCTACACCTTC

d_call: .
v_call: TRBV4-3
clone_size: once
j_call: TRBJ2-3
cdr3_aa: CASSQDAAFTDTQYF
cdr3_nt: TGCGCCAGCAGCCAAGATGCGGCGTTCACAGATACGCAGTATTTT

d_call: .
v_call: TRBV7-9
clone_size: .
j_call: TRBJ2-2
cdr3_aa: CASGPGGELFF
cdr3_nt: TGTGCCAGCGGACCTGGCGGGGAGCTGTTTTTT

d_call: TRBD1
v_call: TRBV7-8
clone_size: .
j_call: TRBJ1-1
cdr3_aa: CASSLQDRGLSVEAFF
cdr3_nt: TGTGCCAGCAGCTTGCAGGACAGGGGACTGTCGGTTGAAGCTTTCTTT

d_call: .
v_call: TRBV5-6
clone_size: .
j_call: TRBJ1-3
cdr3_aa: CASRRRTGNTIYF
cdr3_nt: TGTGCCAGCAGACGAAGGACTGGAAACACCATATATTTT

d_call: TRBD1
v_call: TRBV2
clone_size: .
j_call: TRBJ1-6
cdr3_aa: CASSIDRVNSPLHF
cdr3_nt: TGTGCCAGCAGCATTGACAGGGTGAATTCACCCCTCCACTTT

d_call: TRBD2
v_call: TRBV2
clone_size: .
j_call: TRBJ2-3
cdr3_aa: CASRRLAGHVDTQYF
cdr3_nt: TGTGCCAGCCGCAGACTAGCGGGGCACGTTGATACGCAGTATTTT

d_call: TRBD1
v_call: TRBV18
clone_size: .
j_call: TRBJ1-6
cdr3_aa: CASSPPGQGTSPLHF
cdr3_nt: TGTGCCAGCTCACCCCCCGGACAGGGAACTTCACCCCTCCACTTT

d_call: TRBD1
v_call: TRBV29-1
clone_size: .
j_call: TRBJ1-5
cdr3_aa: CSVEATGLGIRIF
cdr3_nt: TGCAGCGTTGAGGCGACAGGGCTGGGAATCCGAATTTTT

d_call: .
v_call: TRBV6-2/TRBV6-3
clone_size: .
j_call: TRBJ2-7
cdr3_aa: CASSYSSASTYEQYF
cdr3_nt: TGTGCCAGCAGTTACTCGTCAGCTTCCACCTACGAGCAGTACTTC

d_call: .
v_call: TRBV27
clone_size: .
j_call: TRBJ2-1
cdr3_aa: CASSLAGLRLQFF
cdr3_nt: TGTGCCAGCAGTTTGGCGGGGCTACGATTGCAGTTCTTC

d_call: .
v_call: TRBV4-2
clone_size: once
j_call: TRBJ1-1
cdr3_aa: CASSQEWGRNTEAFF
cdr3_nt: TGTGCCAGCAGCCAAGAATGGGGCAGGAACACTGAAGCTTTCTTT

d_call: TRBD1
v_call: TRBV10-3
clone_size: .
j_call: TRBJ1-1
cdr3_aa: CAIRSTGTGGAGAFF
cdr3_nt: TGTGCCATCAGGAGCACCGGGACAGGGGGCGCGGGAGCTTTCTTT

d_call: .
v_call: TRBV11-2
clone_size: .
j_call: TRBJ1-2
cdr3_aa: CASSLESLGYTF
cdr3_nt: TGTGCCAGCAGCTTAGAGAGTTTAGGCTACACCTTC

d_call: .
v_call: TRBV6-2/TRBV6-3
clone_size: .
j_call: TRBJ1-2
cdr3_aa: CASSSYASYGYTF
cdr3_nt: TGTGCCAGCAGTTCATACGCGTCGTATGGCTACACCTTC

d_call: .
v_call: TRBV18
clone_size: .
j_call: TRBJ2-1
cdr3_aa: CASSPRTGLNEQFF
cdr3_nt: TGTGCCAGCTCACCAAGGACCGGGCTCAATGAGCAGTTCTTC

d_call: TRBD1
v_call: TRBV2
clone_size: .
j_call: TRBJ1-2
cdr3_aa: CASSEALLGTGSGYTF
cdr3_nt: TGTGCCAGCAGTGAAGCCCTCTTAGGGACAGGGTCCGGCTACACCTTC

d_call: .
v_call: TRBV6-2/TRBV6-3
clone_size: .
j_call: TRBJ1-5
cdr3_aa: CASSYSTGTGPYQPQHF
cdr3_nt: TGTGCCAGCAGTTACTCCACCGGTACAGGCCCATATCAGCCCCAGCATTTT

d_call: .
v_call: TRBV7-9
clone_size: once
j_call: TRBJ1-2
cdr3_aa: CASSPPPAANNYGYTF
cdr3_nt: TGTGCCAGCAGCCCACCACCGGCAGCCAATAACTATGGCTACACCTTC

d_call: .
v_call: TRBV6-2/TRBV6-3
clone_size: .
j_call: TRBJ1-2
cdr3_aa: CASSYMEGYGYTF
cdr3_nt: TGTGCCAGCAGTTACATGGAAGGCTATGGCTACACCTTC

d_call: .
v_call: TRBV6-1
clone_size: .
j_call: TRBJ1-3
cdr3_aa: CASSESPGSGNTIYF
cdr3_nt: TGTGCCAGCAGTGAGTCTCCAGGGTCTGGAAACACCATATATTTT

d_call: TRBD1
v_call: TRBV19
clone_size: .
j_call: TRBJ1-2
cdr3_aa: CASSLTGDYNYGYTF
cdr3_nt: TGTGCCAGTAGTTTGACAGGGGACTATAACTATGGCTACACCTTC

d_call: TRBD1
v_call: TRBV4-2
clone_size: .
j_call: TRBJ1-5
cdr3_aa: CASSLEGQDNQPQHF
cdr3_nt: TGTGCCAGCAGCCTAGAGGGACAGGACAATCAGCCCCAGCATTTT

d_call: .
v_call: TRBV10-1
clone_size: .
j_call: TRBJ1-6
cdr3_aa: CASSPGRYNSPLHF
cdr3_nt: TGCGCCAGCAGCCCGGGACGGTATAATTCACCCCTCCACTTT

d_call: .
v_call: TRBV5-8
clone_size: .
j_call: TRBJ1-3
cdr3_aa: CASSRFTGDSGNTIYF
cdr3_nt: TGTGCCAGCAGCCGGTTCACCGGGGACTCTGGAAACACCATATATTTT

d_call: .
v_call: TRBV5-5
clone_size: .
j_call: TRBJ1-5
cdr3_aa: CASSTHSLSNQPQHF
cdr3_nt: TGTGCCAGCAGCACCCATAGCCTTAGCAATCAGCCCCAGCATTTT

d_call: .
v_call: TRBV18
clone_size: once
j_call: TRBJ2-7
cdr3_aa: CASSRDGEQYF
cdr3_nt: TGTGCCAGCTCACGAGACGGCGAGCAGTACTTC

d_call: .
v_call: TRBV18
clone_size: .
j_call: TRBJ1-3
cdr3_aa: CASSEEYSGNTIYF
cdr3_nt: TGTGCCAGCTCTGAAGAGTACTCTGGAAACACCATATATTTT

d_call: TRBD2
v_call: TRBV27
clone_size: .
j_call: TRBJ2-4
cdr3_aa: CTSSLAGGTKNIQYF
cdr3_nt: TGTACCAGCAGTCTAGCGGGAGGGACCAAAAACATTCAGTACTTC

d_call: .
v_call: TRBV15
clone_size: .
j_call: TRBJ2-3
cdr3_aa: CATSRVAEGTQYF
cdr3_nt: TGTGCCACCAGCAGAGTGGCGGAGGGTACGCAGTATTTT

d_call: .
v_call: TRBV5-1
clone_size: .
j_call: TRBJ2-3
cdr3_aa: CASTGEADTQYF
cdr3_nt: TGCGCCAGTACAGGAGAGGCAGATACGCAGTATTTT

d_call: .
v_call: TRBV2
clone_size: .
j_call: TRBJ1-5
cdr3_aa: CASSDVQGRNQPQHF
cdr3_nt: TGTGCCAGCAGTGACGTGCAGGGGAGAAATCAGCCCCAGCATTTT

d_call: .
v_call: TRBV6-8
clone_size: .
j_call: TRBJ1-5
cdr3_aa: CASKGHGRNQPQHF
cdr3_nt: TGTGCCAGCAAGGGTCACGGACGCAATCAGCCCCAGCATTTT

d_call: TRBD1
v_call: TRBV6-1
clone_size: once
j_call: TRBJ1-6
cdr3_aa: CASSDGAGGNSPLHF
cdr3_nt: TGTGCCAGCAGTGACGGCGCAGGGGGTAATTCACCCCTCCACTTT

d_call: TRBD2
v_call: TRBV5-1
clone_size: .
j_call: TRBJ2-7
cdr3_aa: CASSLASGSYEQYF
cdr3_nt: TGCGCCAGCAGCTTGGCTAGCGGGAGTTACGAGCAGTACTTC

d_call: .
v_call: TRBV7-8
clone_size: .
j_call: TRBJ1-2
cdr3_aa: CASSPRTVNYGYTF
cdr3_nt: TGTGCCAGCAGCCCACGGACCGTCAACTATGGCTACACCTTC

d_call: .
v_call: TRBV30
clone_size: .
j_call: TRBJ1-2
cdr3_aa: CAQPWTFRGRRNGYTF
cdr3_nt: TGTGCCCAACCCTGGACCTTCAGGGGACGGCGCAATGGCTACACCTTC

d_call: .
v_call: TRBV13
clone_size: .
j_call: TRBJ2-3
cdr3_aa: CAYSVRGTDTQYF
cdr3_nt: TGTGCCTATTCGGTCAGGGGCACAGATACGCAGTATTTT

d_call: TRBD1
v_call: TRBV10-3
clone_size: .
j_call: TRBJ1-2
cdr3_aa: CAISEATGVYGYTF
cdr3_nt: TGTGCCATCAGTGAGGCCACAGGGGTCTATGGCTACACCTTC

d_call: .
v_call: TRBV6-1
clone_size: .
j_call: TRBJ2-7
cdr3_aa: CASSEGRAYEQYF
cdr3_nt: TGTGCCAGCAGTGAAGGCAGGGCCTACGAGCAGTACTTC